The 5 T cell receptor beta chains below come from one sample, sequenced in a study of blood T cell repertoires in COVID-19 (dated by TCRdb to 2018 to 2021). Library generation was performed with the immunoSEQ multiplex PCR assay. TCRdb took this table from immuneACCESS and kept in-frame rearrangements with V and J called. Such tables lack part of the clones; where checked against another copy, unresolved V genes explain under half of the gap, and the rest is unexplained. This sample gives 250,000 to 300,000 clones in total; about 89% of them show up just once. The ten largest clones represent over 7.5% of the sample. Sequencing used PBMCs or T cells enriched from blood (not recorded which). These receptors were obtained from a man in his forties or fifties who had recovered from COVID-19.

This clone has just one count. The rearrangement joins TRBV28 to TRBJ1-6, with 10 bases fitting TRBD1. V dropped 4 bases and J dropped 9; count of bases not matched to a gene: 6. The CDR3 is 15 amino acids. Germline V gene sequence: CDR1 MDHEN, CDR2 SYDVKM. The DNA for the CDR3 is TGTGCCAGCAGTTCCGCGGGACAGGGGACTTCACCCCTCCACTTT. It codes for CASSSAGQGTSPLHF. Full variable domain (rest looked up from reference TRBV28 and TRBJ1-6): DVKVTQSSRYLVKRTGEKVFLECVQDMDHENMFWYRQDPGLGLRLIYFSYDVKMKEKGDIPEGYSVSREKKERFSLILESASTNQTSMYLCASSSAGQGTSPLHFGNGTRLTVT.

This clone appeared a few times. The chain is built from TRBV27 and TRBJ2-7; TRBD1 matches at 7 bases. J lost 3 bases, V lost 5 bases, and 19 bases had no gene match. CDR1 is MNHEY, CDR2 SMNVEV, per germline (reference sequence). CDR3 length: 18 amino acids. CDR3 loop: CASSPYLGPTGEVYEQYF. CDR3 in DNA: TGTGCCAGCAGTCCATACCTCGGCCCCACAGGGGAAGTCTACGAGCAGTACTTC.

The V and J genes are TRBV13 and TRBJ2-7, with a weak D call TRBD1 (6 bases). V lost 7 bases and J 7 bases, leaving 14 bases between the germline ends. The CDR3 is 12 amino acids. The germline CDR1 and CDR2 sequences are PRHDT and FYEKMQ (reference sequence). Written as DNA, the CDR3 is TGTGCCAGCACCCAATGGGGGCGGGAGCAGTACTTC. Amino acid sequence: CASTQWGREQYF.

This chain connects TRBV28 to TRBJ2-3, with TRBD2 matching over 7 bases. In germline, CDR1 is MDHEN, CDR2 SYDVKM. The ends lost 5 bases at V and 0 bases at J; junction bases unmatched: 8. CDR3 length equals 16 residues. CDR3 sequence (DNA): TGTGCCAGCAGTGATACCGAGCGGGGAAGCACAGATACGCAGTATTTT. Residues: CASSDTERGSTDTQYF. Filled out from reference TRBV28 and TRBJ2-3, the complete variable domain reads DVKVTQSSRYLVKRTGEKVFLECVQDMDHENMFWYRQDPGLGLRLIYFSYDVKMKEKGDIPEGYSVSREKKERFSLILESASTNQTSMYLCASSDTERGSTDTQYFGPGTRLTVL.

The J gene is TRBJ2-1, the V gene TRBV3-1 (or the pseudogene TRBV3-2); perhaps TRBD1 as D (5 bases). This CDR3 has 12 residues. Germline V gene lookup returns CDR1 LGHDT and CDR2 YNNKEL (reference sequence). V was clipped by 0 bases and J by 9 bases, with 6 bases between them. CDR3 residues: CASSQEGREQFF. The CDR3 DNA reads as TGTGCCAGCAGCCAAGAGGGGCGTGAGCAGTTCTTC.